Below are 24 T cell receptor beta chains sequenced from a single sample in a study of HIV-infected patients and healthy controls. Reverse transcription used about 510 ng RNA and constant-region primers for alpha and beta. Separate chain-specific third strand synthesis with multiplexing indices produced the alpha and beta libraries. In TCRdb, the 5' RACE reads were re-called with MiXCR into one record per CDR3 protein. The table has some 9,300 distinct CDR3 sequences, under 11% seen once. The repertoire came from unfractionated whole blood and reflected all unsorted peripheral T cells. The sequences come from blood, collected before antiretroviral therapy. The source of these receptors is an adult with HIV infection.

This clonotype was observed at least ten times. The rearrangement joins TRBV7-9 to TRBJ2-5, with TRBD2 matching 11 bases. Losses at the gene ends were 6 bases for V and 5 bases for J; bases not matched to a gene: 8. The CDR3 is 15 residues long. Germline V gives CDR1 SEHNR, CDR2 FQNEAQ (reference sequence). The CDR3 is CASSLTSGEWETQYF. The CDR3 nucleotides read TGTGCCAGCAGTCTGACTAGCGGGGAGTGGGAGACCCAGTACTTC.

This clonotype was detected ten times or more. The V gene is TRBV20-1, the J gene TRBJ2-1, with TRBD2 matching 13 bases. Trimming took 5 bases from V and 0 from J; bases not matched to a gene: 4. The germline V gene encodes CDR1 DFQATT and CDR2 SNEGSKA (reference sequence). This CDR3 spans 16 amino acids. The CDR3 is CSAGTSGAVSYNEQFF. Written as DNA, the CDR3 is TGCAGTGCTGGGACTAGCGGGGCGGTCTCCTACAATGAGCAGTTCTTC.

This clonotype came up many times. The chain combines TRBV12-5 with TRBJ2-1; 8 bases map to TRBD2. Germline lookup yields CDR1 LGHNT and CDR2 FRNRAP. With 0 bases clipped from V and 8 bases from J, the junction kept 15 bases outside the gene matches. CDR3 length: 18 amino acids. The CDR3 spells CASGLVRRAGVRPDEQFF. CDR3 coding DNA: TGTGCTAGTGGTTTGGTACGTAGAGCGGGAGTCCGGCCCGATGAGCAGTTCTTC. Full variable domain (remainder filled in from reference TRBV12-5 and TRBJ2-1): DARVTQTPRHKVTEMGQEVTMRCQPILGHNTVFWYRQTMMQGLELLAYFRNRAPLDDSGMPKDRFSAEMPDATLATLKIQPSEPRDSAVYFCASGLVRRAGVRPDEQFFGPGTRLTVL.

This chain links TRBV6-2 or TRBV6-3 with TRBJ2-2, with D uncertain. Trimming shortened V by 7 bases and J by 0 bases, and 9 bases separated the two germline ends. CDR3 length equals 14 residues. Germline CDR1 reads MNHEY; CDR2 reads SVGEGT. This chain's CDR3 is CASTLLANTGELFF. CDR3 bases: TGTGCCAGCACTTTGCTGGCGAACACCGGGGAGCTGTTTTTT.

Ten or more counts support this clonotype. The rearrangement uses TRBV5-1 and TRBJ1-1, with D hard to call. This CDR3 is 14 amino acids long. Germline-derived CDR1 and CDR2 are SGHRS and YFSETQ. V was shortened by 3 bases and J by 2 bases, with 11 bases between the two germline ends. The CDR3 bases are TGCGCCAGCAGCTGGGAGGGTCAAAACACTGAAGCTTTCTTT. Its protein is CASSWEGQNTEAFF.

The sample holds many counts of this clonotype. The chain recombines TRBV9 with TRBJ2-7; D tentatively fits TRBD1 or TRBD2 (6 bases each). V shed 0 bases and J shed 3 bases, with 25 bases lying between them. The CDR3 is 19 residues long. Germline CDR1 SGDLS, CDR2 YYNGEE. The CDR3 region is CASSVATMGDGGQLYEQYF. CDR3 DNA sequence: TGTGCCAGCAGCGTAGCTACTATGGGAGACGGGGGACAACTCTACGAGCAGTACTTC.

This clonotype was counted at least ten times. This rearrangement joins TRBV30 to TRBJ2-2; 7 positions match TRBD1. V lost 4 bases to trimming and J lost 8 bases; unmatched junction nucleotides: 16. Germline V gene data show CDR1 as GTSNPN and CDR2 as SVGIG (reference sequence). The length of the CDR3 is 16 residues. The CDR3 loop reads CAWTHTRDSSVGELFF. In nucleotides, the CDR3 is TGTGCCTGGACCCACACCCGGGACAGTAGCGTTGGGGAGCTGTTTTTT.

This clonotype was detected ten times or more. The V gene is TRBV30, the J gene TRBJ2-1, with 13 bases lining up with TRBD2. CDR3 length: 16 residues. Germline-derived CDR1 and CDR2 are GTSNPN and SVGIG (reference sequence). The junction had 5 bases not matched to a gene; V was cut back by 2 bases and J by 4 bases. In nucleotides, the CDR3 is TGTGCCTGGAGTCGTACTAGCGGGGGGGCATACAATGAGCAGTTCTTC. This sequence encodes CAWSRTSGGAYNEQFF.

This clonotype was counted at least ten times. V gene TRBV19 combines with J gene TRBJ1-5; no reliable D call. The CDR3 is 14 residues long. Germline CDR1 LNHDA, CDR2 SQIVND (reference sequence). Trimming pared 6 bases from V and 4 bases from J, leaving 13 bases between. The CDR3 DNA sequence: TGTGCCAGTAGCCCGGGAGATTATAATCAGCCCCAGCATTTT. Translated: CASSPGDYNQPQHF.

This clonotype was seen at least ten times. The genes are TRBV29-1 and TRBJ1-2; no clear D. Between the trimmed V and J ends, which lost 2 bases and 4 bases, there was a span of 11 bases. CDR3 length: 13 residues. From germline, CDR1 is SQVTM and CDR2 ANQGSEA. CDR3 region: CSVELPGAYGYTF. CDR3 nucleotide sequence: TGCAGCGTTGAACTTCCCGGAGCCTATGGCTACACCTTC.

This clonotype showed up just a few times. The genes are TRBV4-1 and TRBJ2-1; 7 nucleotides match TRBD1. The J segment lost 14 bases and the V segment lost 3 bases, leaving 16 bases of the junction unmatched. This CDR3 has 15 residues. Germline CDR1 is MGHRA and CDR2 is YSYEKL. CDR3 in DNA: TGCGCCAGCAGCCAGGCACCGGGACAGACCTCTATGAAGTTCTTC. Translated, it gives CASSQAPGQTSMKFF.

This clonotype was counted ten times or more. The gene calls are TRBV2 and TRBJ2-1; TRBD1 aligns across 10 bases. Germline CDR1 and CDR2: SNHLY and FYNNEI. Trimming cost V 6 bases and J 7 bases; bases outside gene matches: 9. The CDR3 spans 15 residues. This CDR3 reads CASSATGGAGNEQFF. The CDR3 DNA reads TGTGCCAGCAGCGCGACAGGGGGCGCGGGGAATGAGCAGTTCTTC.

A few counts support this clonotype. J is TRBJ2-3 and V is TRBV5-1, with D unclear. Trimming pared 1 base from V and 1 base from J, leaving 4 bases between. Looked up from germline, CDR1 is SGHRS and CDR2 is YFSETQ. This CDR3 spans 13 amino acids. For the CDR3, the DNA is TGCGCCAGCAGCTTGATGGGCACAGATACGCAGTATTTT. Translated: CASSLMGTDTQYF. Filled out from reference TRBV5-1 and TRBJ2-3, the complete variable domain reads KAGVTQTPRYLIKTRGQQVTLSCSPISGHRSVSWYQQTPGQGLQFLFEYFSETQRNKGNFPGRFSGRQFSNSRSEMNVSTLELGDSALYLCASSLMGTDTQYFGPGTRLTVL.

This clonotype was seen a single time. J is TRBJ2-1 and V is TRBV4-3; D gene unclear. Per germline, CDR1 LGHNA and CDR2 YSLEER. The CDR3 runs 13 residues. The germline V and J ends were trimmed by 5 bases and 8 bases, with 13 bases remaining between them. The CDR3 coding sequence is TGCGCCAGCAGCAGAGGCGCTGGCGATGAGCAGTTCTTC. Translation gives CASSRGAGDEQFF.

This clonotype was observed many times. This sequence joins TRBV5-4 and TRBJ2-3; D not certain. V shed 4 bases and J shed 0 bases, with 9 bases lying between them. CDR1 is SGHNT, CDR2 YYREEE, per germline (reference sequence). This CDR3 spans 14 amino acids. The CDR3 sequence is CASSQTTSTDTQYF. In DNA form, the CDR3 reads TGTGCCAGCAGCCAGACCACTAGCACAGATACGCAGTATTTT.

CDR3 in amino acids: CASSPPFAGNLVEQFF. The DNA for the CDR3 is TGTGCCAGCTCACCACCATTTGCGGGAAACTTGGTTGAGCAGTTCTTC. This chain connects TRBV18 to TRBJ2-1; D is possibly TRBD2 (6 bases). The CDR3 covers 16 residues. Germline assignment: CDR1 KGHSH and CDR2 LQKENI. With 0 bases removed from V and 9 bases from J, the gap between germline ends came to 18 bases.

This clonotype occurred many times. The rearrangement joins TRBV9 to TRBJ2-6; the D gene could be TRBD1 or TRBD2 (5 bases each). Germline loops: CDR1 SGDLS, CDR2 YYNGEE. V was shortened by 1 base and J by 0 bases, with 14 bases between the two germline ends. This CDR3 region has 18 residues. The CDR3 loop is CASSVSGTASSGANVLTF. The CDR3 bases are TGTGCCAGCAGCGTATCCGGGACGGCAAGCTCTGGGGCCAACGTCCTGACTTTC.

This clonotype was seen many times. CDR3: CASSTRTGQETQYF. The DNA of the CDR3 is TGTGCCAGCAGCACCCGAACCGGGCAAGAGACCCAGTACTTC. V and J are TRBV13 and TRBJ2-5; D is unclear. V lost 5 bases and J lost 2, with 12 bases in between. The length of the CDR3 is 14 residues. In germline, CDR1 is PRHDT, CDR2 FYEKMQ (reference sequence).

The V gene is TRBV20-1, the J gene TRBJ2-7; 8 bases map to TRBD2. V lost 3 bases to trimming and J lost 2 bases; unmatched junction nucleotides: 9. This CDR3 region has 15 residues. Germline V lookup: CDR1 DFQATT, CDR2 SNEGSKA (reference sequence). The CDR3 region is CSASRPGLVPYEQYF. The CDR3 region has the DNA TGCAGTGCTAGCCGACCGGGACTAGTTCCCTACGAGCAGTACTTC.

The CDR3 spells CASSYSRQTEETQYF. The DNA for the CDR3 is TGTGCCAGCAGTTACTCTCGACAGACCGAAGAGACCCAGTACTTC. The V and J genes are TRBV6-5 and TRBJ2-5; maybe TRBD1 (5 bases). This CDR3 contains 15 residues. Per germline, CDR1 MNHEY and CDR2 SVGAGI. The V and J ends lost 0 bases and 3 bases respectively, with 11 bases between them.

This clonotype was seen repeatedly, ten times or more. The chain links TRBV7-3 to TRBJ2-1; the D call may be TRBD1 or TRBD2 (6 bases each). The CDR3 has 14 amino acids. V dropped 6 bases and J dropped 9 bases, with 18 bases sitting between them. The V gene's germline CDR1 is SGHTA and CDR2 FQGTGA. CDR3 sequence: CASSPGASSGEQFF. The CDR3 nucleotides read TGTGCCAGCAGTCCGGGGGCAAGTTCGGGTGAGCAGTTCTTC. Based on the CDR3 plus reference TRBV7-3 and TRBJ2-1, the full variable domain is GAGVSQTPSNKVTEKGKYVELRCDPISGHTALYWYRQSLGQGPEFLIYFQGTGAADDSGLPNDRFFAVRPEGSVSTLKIQRTERGDSAVYLCASSPGASSGEQFFGPGTRLTVL.

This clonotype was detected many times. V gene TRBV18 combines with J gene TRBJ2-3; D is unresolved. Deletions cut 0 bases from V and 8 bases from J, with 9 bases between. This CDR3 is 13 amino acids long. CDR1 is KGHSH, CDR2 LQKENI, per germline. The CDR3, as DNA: TGTGCCAGCTCACCACCTCTGATCAGTACGCAGTATTTT. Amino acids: CASSPPLISTQYF.

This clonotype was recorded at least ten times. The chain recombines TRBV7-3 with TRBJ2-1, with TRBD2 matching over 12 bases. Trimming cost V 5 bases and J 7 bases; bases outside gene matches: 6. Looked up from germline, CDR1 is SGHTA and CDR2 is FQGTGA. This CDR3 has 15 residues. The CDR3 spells CASSPASGGGNEQFF. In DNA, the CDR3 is TGTGCCAGCAGCCCCGCTAGCGGGGGGGGTAATGAGCAGTTCTTC.

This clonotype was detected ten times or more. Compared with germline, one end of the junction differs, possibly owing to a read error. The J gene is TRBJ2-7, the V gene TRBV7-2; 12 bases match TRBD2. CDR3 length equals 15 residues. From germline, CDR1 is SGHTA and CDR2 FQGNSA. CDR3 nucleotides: TGTGCCAGCAGCCCTAGACTAGCGGGGGCCTATGAGCAGTACTTC. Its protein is CASSPRLAGAYEQYF.